The T cell receptor beta chain under discussion was sequenced for a study of CD8+ T cells in alopecia areata. This clone was detected only a few times. Its antigen is undetermined. Gene names are mouse gene names. Read coverage stops 4 residues before the CDR3 terminus; the germline J gene supplies the remainder. Germline V gives CDR1 NSHNY, CDR2 SYGAGN. This CDR3 is built from 15 residues. With 0 bases removed from V and 2 bases from J, the gap between germline ends came to 10 bases. Study findings and constraints: Besides other cells, scalp samples also yield sequences of resident alphabeta T cells from normal skin.

Cells pooled from cutaneous lymph nodes were sorted on CD4, CD8alpha, NKG2D, NKG2ACE and other markers. RNA was extracted and reverse transcribed into cDNA as the sequencing template. Profiling relied on immunoSEQ multiplex PCR, and the TCRdb table lists in-frame clones only, not all of them. Listed for the sample are around 300,000 clones, none seen a single time. The sample taken for sequencing was CD4+ T cells sorted from a lymph node. The sequence was obtained from a C3H/HeJ mouse with alopecia areata. These mice share the MHC haplotype H2-k. The chain is built from TRBV13-1 and TRBJ2-3; a weak D match, TRBD2 (6 bases). The sequenced CDR3 bases are TGTGCCAGCAGTGATGCACGACTGGCTGCAGAA. Its protein is CASSDARLAAE. The full CDR3 sequence reads CASSDARLAAETLYF.